One sample yielded the 14 T cell receptor beta chains listed below, sequenced in a study of blood T cell repertoires in COVID-19. Repertoires were generated with immunoSEQ multiplex PCR, while TCRdb's copy carries only in-frame clones and drops some. The sample shows 100,000 to 150,000 clones, about four fifths of them seen only once. Sequencing was performed on peripheral blood. The receptor set was obtained from a man between 25 and 39 years old with COVID-19, enrolled during active disease.

The chain employs TRBV28 and TRBJ2-3; 7 bases fit TRBD1. The V gene's germline CDR1 is MDHEN and CDR2 SYDVKM. CDR3 length equals 15 residues. The junction had 5 bases not matched to a gene; V was cut back by 5 bases and J by 0 bases. CDR3 nucleotide sequence: TGTGCCAGCAGTCGACAGGGAACTAGCACAGATACGCAGTATTTT. Translation: CASSRQGTSTDTQYF. Based on the CDR3 plus reference TRBV28 and TRBJ2-3, the full variable domain is DVKVTQSSRYLVKRTGEKVFLECVQDMDHENMFWYRQDPGLGLRLIYFSYDVKMKEKGDIPEGYSVSREKKERFSLILESASTNQTSMYLCASSRQGTSTDTQYFGPGTRLTVL.

This chain links TRBV27 with TRBJ2-3; 8 bases are a match to TRBD1. The CDR3 contains 14 residues. CDR1 MNHEY and CDR2 SMNVEV come from the germline V gene (reference sequence). With V trimmed by 5 bases and J by 1 base, 2 bases remained unmatched. This CDR3 is CASSPGQGTDTQYF. Here the CDR3 DNA reads TGTGCCAGCAGTCCGGGACAGGGCACAGATACGCAGTATTTT.

In this sample, this clone turned up once. The chain couples TRBV5-5 to TRBJ1-6; 7 positions agree with TRBD1. Germline V gives CDR1 SGHKS, CDR2 YYEKEE (reference sequence). The CDR3 spans 13 residues. With V trimmed by 4 bases and J by 7 bases, 2 bases remained unmatched. CDR3 residues: CASSEQGNSPLHF. The CDR3, as DNA: TGTGCCAGCAGCGAACAGGGGAATTCACCCCTCCACTTT.

This rearrangement joins TRBV7-3 to TRBJ2-3; D might be TRBD2 (7 bases). Looked up from germline, CDR1 is SGHTA and CDR2 is FQGTGA. The CDR3 contains 15 residues. The V end was cut by 2 bases, the J end by 5 bases, with 14 bases between. CDR3 nucleotides: TGTGCCAGCAGCTTATACGGGGGGCTTGGAGATACGCAGTATTTT. This gives the protein CASSLYGGLGDTQYF.

Here the CDR3 reads CASSPGQGLVVTEAFF. The CDR3 nucleotides read TGTGCCAGCAGCCCAGGACAGGGGCTGGTTGTCACTGAAGCTTTCTTT. The chain links TRBV13 to TRBJ1-1; 9 positions match TRBD1. CDR3 size: 16 residues. CDR1 is PRHDT, CDR2 FYEKMQ, per germline (reference sequence). J was trimmed by 4 bases and V by 5 bases; bases with no gene match: 11.

This clone was counted once. The chain couples TRBV9 to TRBJ1-2; 7 bases match TRBD1. The V segment lost 3 bases and the J segment 1 base; nucleotides outside the gene matches: 12. This CDR3 spans 17 amino acids. From germline, CDR1 is SGDLS and CDR2 YYNGEE. For the CDR3, the DNA is TGTGCCAGCAGCGGACGATTTGGACAGGAGATTAACTATGGCTACACCTTC. Protein sequence: CASSGRFGQEINYGYTF.

The rearrangement uses TRBV28 and TRBJ2-3; TRBD2 is a possible D gene (6 bases). CDR1 and CDR2 (germline): MDHEN, SYDVKM. The length of the CDR3 is 16 residues. V dropped 5 bases and J dropped 0 bases, with 15 bases sitting between them. In nucleotides, the CDR3 is TGTGCCAGCAGTCTCGGGGGTCTGGTTAGCACAGATACGCAGTATTTT. As protein: CASSLGGLVSTDTQYF.

The chain couples TRBV12-2 to TRBJ1-2; the tabulated D call, TRBD1, remains unverified against the DNA. TRBV12-2 is marked as a pseudogene. The CDR3 runs to 14 residues. The CDR3 spells CASRLTGSDYGYTF. The CDR3 DNA reads as TGTGCAAGTCGCCTGACAGGGTCGGACTATGGCTACACCTTC.

The chain has TRBV5-6 and TRBJ1-6; possibly TRBD1 for D (6 bases). Germline V CDR1 and CDR2: SGHDT, YYEEEE. The V end lost 3 bases, the J end lost 4 bases, and 11 bases lay between the germline ends. This CDR3 region has 15 residues. The CDR3, as DNA: TGTGCCAGCAGCTCAGTACAGGGATATAATTCACCCCTCCACTTT. Its translation is CASSSVQGYNSPLHF.

The chain joins TRBV11-3 to TRBJ2-1; 11 bases are a match to TRBD2. The CDR3 runs to 16 residues. Trimming cost V 5 bases and J 7 bases; bases outside gene matches: 10. Germline V gene data show CDR1 as SGHNT and CDR2 as YENEEA. The DNA of the CDR3 is TGTGCCAGCAGCCGCCACGGCCTAGCGGGGGGTAATGAGCAGTTCTTC. Protein: CASSRHGLAGGNEQFF.

The V gene is TRBV19, the J gene TRBJ1-6; D gene uncertain. The CDR3 loop spans 13 amino acids. V lost 7 bases and J 10 bases, leaving 14 bases between the germline ends. Germline V gene data show CDR1 as LNHDA and CDR2 as SQIVND (reference sequence). The CDR3: CASKGRETSPLHF. The DNA of the CDR3 is TGTGCCAGTAAGGGTCGGGAGACATCACCCCTCCACTTT.

This rearrangement joins TRBV28 to TRBJ2-7; 7 bases align to TRBD2. Per the germline V gene, CDR1 is MDHEN and CDR2 is SYDVKM. V dropped 4 bases and J dropped 4; count of bases not matched to a gene: 22. The CDR3 runs 19 residues. The CDR3 reads CASSSPHREEIPVWYEQYF. The CDR3 DNA follows: TGTGCCAGCAGTTCGCCCCACCGGGAGGAGATTCCGGTATGGTACGAGCAGTACTTC. Full variable domain (missing parts from reference TRBV28 and TRBJ2-7): DVKVTQSSRYLVKRTGEKVFLECVQDMDHENMFWYRQDPGLGLRLIYFSYDVKMKEKGDIPEGYSVSREKKERFSLILESASTNQTSMYLCASSSPHREEIPVWYEQYFGPGTRLTVT.

This chain uses TRBV7-9 with TRBJ2-2; tentatively, D is TRBD1 (5 bases). The CDR3 is 14 residues long. V lost 5 bases and J 3 bases, leaving 10 bases between the germline ends. Germline V gene sequence: CDR1 SEHNR, CDR2 FQNEAQ (reference sequence). The CDR3 here is CASSPMTDTGELFF. The CDR3 DNA reads as TGTGCCAGCAGCCCTATGACAGACACCGGGGAGCTGTTTTTT.

J is TRBJ2-7 and V is TRBV3-1 (or the pseudogene TRBV3-2), with D perhaps TRBD2 (5 bases). From germline, CDR1 is LGHDT and CDR2 YNNKEL (reference sequence). This CDR3 has 12 amino acids. Trimming removed 1 base from V and 9 bases from J, with 10 bases in between. CDR3 loop: CASSQGTEGQYF. The CDR3 DNA reads as TGTGCCAGCAGCCAAGGGACCGAGGGGCAGTACTTC.